Listed here is a single TCR beta chain. This record comes from a study of blood T cell repertoires in COVID-19. Original processing methods: Scientists estimated how many nucleated cells there were by amplifying reference gene primers. Repertoires were generated with immunoSEQ multiplex PCR, while TCRdb's copy carries only in-frame clones and drops some. V, J and clone size reflect that table, while D and trimming were determined from the DNA. The sample includes a few hundred thousand clones, 80% to 90% of them seen just once. This receptor was taken from a woman aged 55-70 years who had recovered from COVID-19. The sequenced material came from peripheral blood.

The CDR3 here is CAWSGTGTALNTEAFF. The CDR3 DNA sequence: TGTGCCTGGAGTGGTACCGGGACAGCCCTGAACACTGAAGCTTTCTTT. This chain links TRBV30 with TRBJ1-1; 7 bases line up with TRBD1. CDR3 length: 16 residues. The V gene's germline CDR1 is GTSNPN and CDR2 SVGIG (reference sequence). Trimming removed 1 base from V and 0 bases from J; junction bases left unmatched: 8.